This note documents a single TCR beta chain sequence. Its antigen is not identified. TCRdb keeps only in-frame clones here, not all; method: immunoSEQ multiplex PCR. The table records about 45,000 clones, approximately 91% of them present only once. Patients who had received treatment within the previous three months were excluded. V was pared by 2 bases and J by 3 bases, with 7 bases between. The germline gives CDR1 KGHSH, CDR2 LQKENI. This CDR3 comprises 13 residues. The record originates from a study of resident and recirculating memory T cells in vitiligo. For the study at large: Shave-biopsy epidermis from lesional and nonlesional skin was sequenced alongside PBMCs. Study observations and caveats: Different lesions suggested infiltration by different T cell clones. No single dominant TCR clone appeared; lesion clonality varied.

V gene TRBV18 combines with J gene TRBJ1-2, with no clear D. The sample was blood. The TCR comes from a male donor with vitiligo. DNA of the CDR3: TGTGCCAGCTCACCATCCGGGGACTATGGCTACACCTTC. The encoded protein is CASSPSGDYGYTF.